These T cell receptor beta chains were read from a single sample in a study of blood T cell repertoires in COVID-19. Some clones are missing from TCRdb's copy, which holds only in-frame ones; the method was immunoSEQ multiplex PCR. This table has about 83,000 clones, 88% appearing once. Sequencing was done on a sample of peripheral blood. The receptors shown here come from a human donor in a cohort sampled during active COVID-19. CDR3s include the opening cysteine and the closing phenylalanine or tryptophan. Each record gives: J gene, V gene, clone size, D gene, CDR3 protein, CDR3 DNA. D genes are given only for firm matches. The size field is filled for only some rows; it gives once, few, many or a size class.

TRBJ1-2	TRBV19	.	.	CASSIKTVLGYGYTF	TGTGCCAGTAGTATCAAGACAGTGCTGGGCTATGGCTACACCTTC
TRBJ1-2	TRBV11-2	.	TRBD1	CASSLGVLRTGNYTF	TGTGCCAGCAGCTTAGGGGTACTTAGGACAGGGAACTACACCTTC
TRBJ2-7	TRBV19	.	TRBD1	CASSITGTGAYEQYF	TGTGCCAGTAGTATTACCGGGACAGGAGCCTACGAGCAGTACTTC
TRBJ2-7	TRBV11-3	.	TRBD2	CASSLGGGEQYF	TGTGCCAGCAGCTTAGGGGGGGGCGAGCAGTACTTC
TRBJ2-2	TRBV7-2	.	.	CASSLRPSAGELFF	TGTGCCAGCAGCTTACGACCTAGCGCCGGGGAGCTGTTTTTT
TRBJ1-6	TRBV19	.	TRBD1	CASSRDRASSPLHF	TGTGCCAGTAGCAGGGACAGGGCTAGTTCACCCCTCCACTTT
TRBJ1-1	TRBV7-3	.	TRBD1	CASSPGTANTEAFF	TGTGCCAGCAGCCCGGGGACAGCGAACACTGAAGCTTTCTTT
TRBJ2-3	TRBV5-1	.	.	CASSEAGGRDTQYF	TGCGCCAGCAGCGAGGCTGGGGGGAGAGATACGCAGTATTTT
TRBJ2-7	TRBV12-3/TRBV12-4	.	.	CASRLIYEQYF	TGTGCCAGCAGGCTAATCTACGAGCAGTACTTC
TRBJ2-2	TRBV7-2	.	.	CASSFLTGELFF	TGTGCCAGCAGCTTCCTCACCGGGGAGCTGTTTTTT
TRBJ2-7	TRBV9	.	TRBD2	CASSVSSGSYEQYF	TGTGCCAGCAGCGTCTCTAGCGGGAGTTACGAGCAGTACTTC
TRBJ1-2	TRBV4-1	.	.	CASSQGAGVDYGYTF	TGCGCCAGCAGCCAAGGGGCAGGGGTTGACTATGGCTACACCTTC
TRBJ1-5	TRBV7-2	.	TRBD1	CASSISGTGGRQPQHF	TGTGCCAGCAGCATAAGCGGGACAGGGGGCCGTCAGCCCCAGCATTTT
TRBJ2-1	TRBV4-3	.	TRBD1	CASSQDWDTGVPFF	TGCGCCAGCAGCCAAGATTGGGATACAGGGGTTCCGTTCTTC
TRBJ2-1	TRBV4-2	.	TRBD2	CASSLEAGVAYNEQFF	TGTGCCAGCAGTTTGGAAGCGGGAGTTGCCTACAATGAGCAGTTCTTC
TRBJ1-2	TRBV6-4	.	.	CASSEQLSPAYGYTF	TGTGCCAGCAGTGAACAGTTGTCCCCGGCCTATGGCTACACCTTC
TRBJ2-1	TRBV6-5	.	.	CASSGEVNEQFF	TGTGCCAGCAGCGGGGAGGTCAATGAGCAGTTCTTC
TRBJ1-6	TRBV6-1	.	.	CASSETIGERPPLHF	TGTGCCAGCAGTGAAACGATAGGGGAAAGACCACCCCTCCACTTT
TRBJ1-2	TRBV3-1/TRBV3-2	.	.	CASSPYAGNYGYTF	TGTGCCAGCAGCCCTTATGCGGGGAACTATGGCTACACCTTC
TRBJ1-1	TRBV6-6	.	.	CASSYKGTEAFF	TGTGCCAGCAGTTACAAGGGGACTGAAGCTTTCTTT
TRBJ1-1	TRBV29-1	.	.	CSLSHMNTEAFF	TGCAGCCTGAGTCATATGAACACTGAAGCTTTCTTT
TRBJ2-6	TRBV11-2	.	.	CASSLSSGANVLTF	TGTGCCAGCAGCCTGAGCTCTGGGGCCAACGTCCTGACTTTC
TRBJ1-1	TRBV27	once	TRBD1	CASSSYDRGRYTEAFF	TGTGCCAGCAGTTCTTATGACAGGGGGCGGTACACTGAAGCTTTCTTT
TRBJ2-1	TRBV28	.	.	CASSRDTYYNEQFF	TGTGCCAGCAGTCGAGACACTTACTACAATGAGCAGTTCTTC
TRBJ2-5	TRBV5-1	.	.	CASSLDIPQETQYF	TGCGCCAGCAGCTTGGACATCCCCCAAGAGACCCAGTACTTC
TRBJ1-1	TRBV18	.	TRBD1	CASSPATGVAEAFF	TGTGCCAGCTCACCAGCGACAGGGGTGGCTGAAGCTTTCTTT
TRBJ2-3	TRBV12-5	.	TRBD1	CASAPQGVGVDTQYF	TGTGCTAGTGCCCCCCAGGGGGTAGGGGTGGATACGCAGTATTTT
TRBJ1-4	TRBV2	once	.	CAPSAEGREEKLFF	TGTGCCCCCTCGGCGGAGGGACGCGAAGAAAAACTGTTTTTT
TRBJ2-5	TRBV5-1	.	.	CASSLAGDAQETQYF	TGCGCCAGCAGCTTGGCGGGAGATGCTCAGGAGACCCAGTACTTC
TRBJ1-2	TRBV19	.	TRBD1	CASSIRDSYYGYTF	TGTGCCAGTAGTATCCGGGACAGCTACTATGGCTACACCTTC
TRBJ1-6	TRBV7-9	.	TRBD1	CASSLRDSLLGNSPLHF	TGTGCCAGCAGCTTAAGGGACAGTCTTTTGGGGAATTCACCCCTCCACTTT
TRBJ1-2	TRBV25-1	.	TRBD1	CASSEYGDRGLYGYTF	TGTGCCAGCAGTGAATACGGGGACAGGGGGCTCTATGGCTACACCTTC
TRBJ2-7	TRBV4-2	.	TRBD1	CASSQEWRQGAYEQYF	TGTGCCAGCAGCCAAGAGTGGCGGCAGGGGGCCTACGAGCAGTACTTC
TRBJ2-4	TRBV7-2	once	.	CASSPGPRLSQYF	TGTGCCAGCAGCCCAGGGCCCAGGTTGTCTCAGTACTTC
TRBJ1-2	TRBV3-1/TRBV3-2	.	.	CASSQVGHNYYGYTF	TGTGCCAGCAGCCAAGTAGGACACAATTACTATGGCTACACCTTC
TRBJ2-2	TRBV30	.	.	CAWTSDSKKRNTGELFF	TGTGCCTGGACCTCGGACTCGAAAAAGCGGAACACCGGGGAGCTGTTTTTT
TRBJ2-7	TRBV5-1	.	TRBD2	CASSPPGGGPYEQYF	TGCGCCAGCAGCCCCCCGGGGGGGGGTCCCTACGAGCAGTACTTC
TRBJ1-5	TRBV28	few	.	CASSQTGFNQPQHF	TGTGCCAGCAGCCAGACAGGTTTCAATCAGCCCCAGCATTTT
TRBJ2-1	TRBV27	.	TRBD1	CASSSPPGQGAHEQFF	TGTGCCAGCAGTTCCCCCCCGGGACAGGGGGCCCATGAGCAGTTCTTC
TRBJ2-7	TRBV3-1/TRBV3-2	few	.	CASSQARSGEQYF	TGTGCCAGCAGCCAAGCACGTAGCGGCGAGCAGTACTTC
TRBJ2-4	TRBV18	.	.	CASSPGALAKNIQYF	TGTGCCAGCTCACCAGGGGCCCTAGCCAAAAACATTCAGTACTTC
TRBJ2-7	TRBV6-6	few	.	CASSRGGTASSQSSYEQYF	TGTGCCAGCAGTCGAGGGGGGACAGCATCAAGCCAAAGCTCCTACGAGCAGTACTTC
TRBJ2-3	TRBV19	.	TRBD2	CASSIGPRGGVNTQYF	TGTGCCAGTAGTATAGGCCCTCGGGGGGGAGTGAATACGCAGTATTTT
TRBJ2-5	TRBV5-4	.	TRBD2	CASSSSGILQETQYF	TGTGCCAGCAGCTCTAGCGGAATCCTCCAAGAGACCCAGTACTTC
TRBJ2-3	TRBV11-3	.	TRBD2	CASSLRREHEADTQYF	TGTGCCAGCAGCTTACGGCGGGAGCATGAGGCGGATACGCAGTATTTT
TRBJ1-6	TRBV9	.	.	CASSVSPHRAPQNSPLHF	TGTGCCAGCAGCGTATCGCCCCACAGGGCGCCTCAGAATTCACCCCTCCACTTT
TRBJ1-2	TRBV9	.	.	CASSPRVRGYTF	TGTGCCAGCAGCCCACGCGTGCGTGGCTACACCTTC
TRBJ1-2	TRBV25-1	.	.	CASSSVYGYTF	TGTGCCAGCAGCTCGGTCTATGGCTACACCTTC
TRBJ2-3	TRBV7-2	.	TRBD2	CASSDGGADTQYF	TGTGCCAGCAGCGACGGGGGGGCAGATACGCAGTATTTT
TRBJ2-7	TRBV27	.	.	CASSTRAYEQYF	TGTGCCAGCAGTACCCGGGCCTACGAGCAGTACTTC